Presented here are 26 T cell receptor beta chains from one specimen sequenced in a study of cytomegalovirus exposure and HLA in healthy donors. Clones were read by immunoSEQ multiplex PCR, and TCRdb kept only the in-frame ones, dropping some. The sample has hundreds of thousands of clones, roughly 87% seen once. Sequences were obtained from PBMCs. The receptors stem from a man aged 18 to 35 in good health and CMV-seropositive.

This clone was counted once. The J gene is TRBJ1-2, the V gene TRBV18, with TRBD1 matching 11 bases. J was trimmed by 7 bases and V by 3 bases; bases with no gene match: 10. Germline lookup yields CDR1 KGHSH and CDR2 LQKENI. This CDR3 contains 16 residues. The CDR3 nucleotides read TGTGCCAGCTCACCCGGGGACAGGGGGTCGCTTTCTGGCTACACCTTC. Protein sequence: CASSPGDRGSLSGYTF. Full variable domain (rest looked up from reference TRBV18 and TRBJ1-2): NAGVMQNPRHLVRRRGQEARLRCSPMKGHSHVYWYRQLPEEGLKFMVYLQKENIIDESGMPKERFSAEFPKEGPSILRIQQVVRGDSAAYFCASSPGDRGSLSGYTFGSGTRLTVV.

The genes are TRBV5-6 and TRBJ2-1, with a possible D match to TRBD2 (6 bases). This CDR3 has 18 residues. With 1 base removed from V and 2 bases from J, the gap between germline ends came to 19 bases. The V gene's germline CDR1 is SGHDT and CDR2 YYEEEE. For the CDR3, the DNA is TGTGCCAGCAGCTTGTATGGTACTAGCTGGGGCCCCTACAATGAGCAGTTCTTC. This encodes CASSLYGTSWGPYNEQFF.

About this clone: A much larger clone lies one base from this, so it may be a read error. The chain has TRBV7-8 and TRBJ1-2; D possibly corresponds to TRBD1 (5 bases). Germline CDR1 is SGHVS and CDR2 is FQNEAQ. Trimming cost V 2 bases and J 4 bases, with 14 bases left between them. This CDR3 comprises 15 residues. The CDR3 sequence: CASSLRSGSTYGYTF. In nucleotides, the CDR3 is TGTGCCAGCAGCTTACGGTCAGGGAGCACCTATGGCTACACCTTC.

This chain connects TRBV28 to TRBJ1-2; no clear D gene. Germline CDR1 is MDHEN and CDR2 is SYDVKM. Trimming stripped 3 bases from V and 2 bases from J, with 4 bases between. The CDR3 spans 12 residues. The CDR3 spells CASSLSNYGYTF. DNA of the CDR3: TGTGCCAGCAGTTTGTCGAACTATGGCTACACCTTC.

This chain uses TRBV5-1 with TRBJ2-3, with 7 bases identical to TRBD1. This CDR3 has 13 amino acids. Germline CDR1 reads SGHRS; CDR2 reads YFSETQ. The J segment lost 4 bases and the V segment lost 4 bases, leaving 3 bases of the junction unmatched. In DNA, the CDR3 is TGCGCCAGCAGCGATCAGGGGGCAGATACGCAGTATTTT. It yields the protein CASSDQGADTQYF.

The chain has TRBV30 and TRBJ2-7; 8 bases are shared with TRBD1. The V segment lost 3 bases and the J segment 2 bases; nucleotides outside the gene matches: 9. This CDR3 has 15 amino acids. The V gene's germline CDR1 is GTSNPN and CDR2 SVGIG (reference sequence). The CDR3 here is CAWRQRQGWAYEQYF. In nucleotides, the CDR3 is TGTGCCTGGAGACAAAGACAGGGGTGGGCCTACGAGCAGTACTTC.

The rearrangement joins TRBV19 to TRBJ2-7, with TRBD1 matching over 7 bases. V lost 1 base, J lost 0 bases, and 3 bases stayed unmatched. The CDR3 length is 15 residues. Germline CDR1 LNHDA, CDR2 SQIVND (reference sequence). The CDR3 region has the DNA TGTGCCAGTAGTATAGCCCAGGGGGACTCCTACGAGCAGTACTTC. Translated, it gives CASSIAQGDSYEQYF. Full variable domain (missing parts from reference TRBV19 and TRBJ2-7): DGGITQSPKYLFRKEGQNVTLSCEQNLNHDAMYWYRQDPGQGLRLIYYSQIVNDFQKGDIAEGYSVSREKKESFPLTVTSAQKNPTAFYLCASSIAQGDSYEQYFGPGTRLTVT.

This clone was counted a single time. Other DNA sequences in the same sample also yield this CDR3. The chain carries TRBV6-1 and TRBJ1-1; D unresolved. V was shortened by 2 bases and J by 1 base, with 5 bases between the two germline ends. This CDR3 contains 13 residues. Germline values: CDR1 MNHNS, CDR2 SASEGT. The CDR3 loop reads CASSESRNTEAFF. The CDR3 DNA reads TGTGCCAGCAGTGAATCTAGGAACACTGAAGCTTTCTTT.

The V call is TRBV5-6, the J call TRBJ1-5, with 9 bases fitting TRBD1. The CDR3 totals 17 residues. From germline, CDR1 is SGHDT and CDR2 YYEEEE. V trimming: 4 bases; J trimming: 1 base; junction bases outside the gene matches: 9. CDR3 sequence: CASSLTTGGWSNQPQHF. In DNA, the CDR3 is TGTGCCAGCAGCCTAACGACAGGGGGTTGGAGCAATCAGCCCCAGCATTTT.

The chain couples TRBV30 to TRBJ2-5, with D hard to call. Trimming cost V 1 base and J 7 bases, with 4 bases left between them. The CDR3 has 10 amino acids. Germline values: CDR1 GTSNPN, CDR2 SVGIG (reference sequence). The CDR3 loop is CAWSAGTQYF. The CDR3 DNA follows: TGTGCCTGGAGTGCGGGGACCCAGTACTTC.

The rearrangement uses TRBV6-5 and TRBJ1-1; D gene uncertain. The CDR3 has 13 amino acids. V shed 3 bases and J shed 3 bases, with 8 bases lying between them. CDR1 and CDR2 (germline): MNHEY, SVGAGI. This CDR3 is CASSYFGDTEAFF. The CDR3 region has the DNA TGTGCCAGCAGTTATTTTGGGGACACTGAAGCTTTCTTT.

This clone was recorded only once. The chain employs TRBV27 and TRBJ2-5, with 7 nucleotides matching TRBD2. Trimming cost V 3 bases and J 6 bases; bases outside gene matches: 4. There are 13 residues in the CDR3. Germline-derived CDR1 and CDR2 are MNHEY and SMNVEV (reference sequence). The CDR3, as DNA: TGTGCCAGCAGTTTCGCGGGGGTTCAGACCCAGTACTTC. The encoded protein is CASSFAGVQTQYF.

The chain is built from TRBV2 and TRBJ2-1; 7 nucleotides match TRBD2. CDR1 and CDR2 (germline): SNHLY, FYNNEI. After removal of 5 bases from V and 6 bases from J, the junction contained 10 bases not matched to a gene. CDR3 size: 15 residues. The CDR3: CASSRLAEGLNEQFF. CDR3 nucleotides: TGTGCCAGCAGTCGCCTAGCGGAGGGGCTCAATGAGCAGTTCTTC.

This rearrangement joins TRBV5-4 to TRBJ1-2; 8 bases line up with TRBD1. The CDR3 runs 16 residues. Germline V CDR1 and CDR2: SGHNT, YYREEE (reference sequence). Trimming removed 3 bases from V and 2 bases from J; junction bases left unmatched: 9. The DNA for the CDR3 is TGTGCCAGCAGCTCAGGACAGGGACAGGAAAACTATGGCTACACCTTC. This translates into CASSSGQGQENYGYTF.

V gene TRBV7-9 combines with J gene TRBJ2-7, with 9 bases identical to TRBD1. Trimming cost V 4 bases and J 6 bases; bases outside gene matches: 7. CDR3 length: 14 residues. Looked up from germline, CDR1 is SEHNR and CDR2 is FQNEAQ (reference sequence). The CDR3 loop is CASSSGTGFIEQYF. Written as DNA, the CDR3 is TGTGCCAGCAGCTCCGGGACAGGGTTTATCGAGCAGTACTTC.

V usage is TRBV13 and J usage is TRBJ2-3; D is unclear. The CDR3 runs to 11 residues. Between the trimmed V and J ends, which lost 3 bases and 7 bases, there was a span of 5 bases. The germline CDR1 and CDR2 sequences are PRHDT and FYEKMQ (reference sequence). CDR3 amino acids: CASSFGNTQYF. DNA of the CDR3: TGTGCCAGCAGCTTTGGTAATACGCAGTATTTT.

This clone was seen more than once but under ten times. CDR3 coding DNA: TGCAGTGCCGAGGAGAACTATGGCTACACCTTC. Its translation: CSAEENYGYTF. The chain carries TRBV20-1 and TRBJ1-2, with D unclear. CDR3 size: 11 residues. V was trimmed by 6 bases and J by 2 bases, leaving 7 bases between them. Germline CDR1 is DFQATT and CDR2 is SNEGSKA (reference sequence).

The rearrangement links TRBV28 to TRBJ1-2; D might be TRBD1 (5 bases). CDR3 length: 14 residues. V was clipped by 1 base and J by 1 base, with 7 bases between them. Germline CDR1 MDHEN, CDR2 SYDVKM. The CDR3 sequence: CASSLSGGNYGYTF. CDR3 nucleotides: TGTGCCAGCAGTTTATCCGGGGGTAACTATGGCTACACCTTC.

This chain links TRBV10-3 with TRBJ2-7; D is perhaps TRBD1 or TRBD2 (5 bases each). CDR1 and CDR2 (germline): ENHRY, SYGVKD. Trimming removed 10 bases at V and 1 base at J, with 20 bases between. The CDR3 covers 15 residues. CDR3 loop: CATQRGPQTSYEQYF. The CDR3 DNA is TGTGCCACCCAGAGGGGACCCCAGACATCCTACGAGCAGTACTTC.

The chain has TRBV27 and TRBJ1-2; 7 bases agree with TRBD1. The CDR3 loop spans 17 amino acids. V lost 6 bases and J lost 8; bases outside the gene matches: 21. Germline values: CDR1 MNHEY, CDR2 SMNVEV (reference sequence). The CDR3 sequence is CASSSLGRLRGLGGYTF. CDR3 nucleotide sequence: TGTGCCAGCAGCTCCCTAGGTCGTCTGAGGGGGCTGGGGGGCTACACCTTC.

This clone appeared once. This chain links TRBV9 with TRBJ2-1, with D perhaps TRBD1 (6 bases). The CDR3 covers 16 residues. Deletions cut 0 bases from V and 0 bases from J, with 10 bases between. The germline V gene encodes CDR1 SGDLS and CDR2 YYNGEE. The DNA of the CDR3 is TGTGCCAGCAGCGTAGGGGGGCAGATCTCCTACAATGAGCAGTTCTTC. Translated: CASSVGGQISYNEQFF.

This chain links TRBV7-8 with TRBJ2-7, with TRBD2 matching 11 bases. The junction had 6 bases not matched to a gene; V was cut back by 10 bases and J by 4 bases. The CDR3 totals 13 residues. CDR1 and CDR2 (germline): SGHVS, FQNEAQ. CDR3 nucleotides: TGTGCCACAGCGGGACTAGCGGAATACGAGCAGTACTTC. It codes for CATAGLAEYEQYF.

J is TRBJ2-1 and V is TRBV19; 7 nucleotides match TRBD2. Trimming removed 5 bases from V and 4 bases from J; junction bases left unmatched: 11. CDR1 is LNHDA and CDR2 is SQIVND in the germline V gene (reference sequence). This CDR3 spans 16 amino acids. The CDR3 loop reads CASSPERVGGYNEQFF. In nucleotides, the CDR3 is TGTGCCAGTAGTCCTGAAAGGGTGGGGGGGTACAATGAGCAGTTCTTC. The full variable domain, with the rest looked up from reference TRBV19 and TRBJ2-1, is DGGITQSPKYLFRKEGQNVTLSCEQNLNHDAMYWYRQDPGQGLRLIYYSQIVNDFQKGDIAEGYSVSREKKESFPLTVTSAQKNPTAFYLCASSPERVGGYNEQFFGPGTRLTVL.

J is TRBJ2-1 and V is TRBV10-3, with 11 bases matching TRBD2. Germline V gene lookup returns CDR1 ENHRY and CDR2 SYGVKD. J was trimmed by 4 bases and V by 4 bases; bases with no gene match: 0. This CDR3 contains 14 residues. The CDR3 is CAISGTSGYNEQFF. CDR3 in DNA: TGTGCCATCAGTGGGACTAGCGGGTACAATGAGCAGTTCTTC.

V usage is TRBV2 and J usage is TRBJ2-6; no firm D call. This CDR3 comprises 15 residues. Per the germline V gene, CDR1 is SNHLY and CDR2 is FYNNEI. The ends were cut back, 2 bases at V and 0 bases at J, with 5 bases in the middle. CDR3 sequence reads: CASSELPSGANVLTF. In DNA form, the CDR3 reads TGTGCCAGCAGTGAACTGCCCTCTGGGGCCAACGTCCTGACTTTC.

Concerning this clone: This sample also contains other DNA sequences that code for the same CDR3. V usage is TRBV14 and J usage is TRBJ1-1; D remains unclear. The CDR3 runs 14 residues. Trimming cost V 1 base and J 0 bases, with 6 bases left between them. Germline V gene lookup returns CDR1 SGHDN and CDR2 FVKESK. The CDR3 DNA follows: TGTGCCAGCAGCCAAGCACAGATGAACACTGAAGCTTTCTTT. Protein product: CASSQAQMNTEAFF.